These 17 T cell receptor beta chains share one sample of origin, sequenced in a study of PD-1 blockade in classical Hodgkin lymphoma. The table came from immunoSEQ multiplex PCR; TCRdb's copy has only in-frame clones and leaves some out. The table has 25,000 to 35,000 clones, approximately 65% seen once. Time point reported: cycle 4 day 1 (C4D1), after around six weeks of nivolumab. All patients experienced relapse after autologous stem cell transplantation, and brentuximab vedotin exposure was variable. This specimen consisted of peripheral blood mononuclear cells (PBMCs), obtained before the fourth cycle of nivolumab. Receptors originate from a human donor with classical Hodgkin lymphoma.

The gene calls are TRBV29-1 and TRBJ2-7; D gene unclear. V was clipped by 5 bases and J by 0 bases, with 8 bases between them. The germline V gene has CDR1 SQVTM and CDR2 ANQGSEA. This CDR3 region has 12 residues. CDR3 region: CSVLGYSYEQYF. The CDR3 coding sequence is TGCAGCGTTCTCGGCTACTCCTACGAGCAGTACTTC.

The DNA of the CDR3 is TGTGCCAGCAGCGTAGGGACTAGCGGGAGTTACACCGGGGAGCTGTTTTTT. Protein: CASSVGTSGSYTGELFF. V is TRBV9 and J is TRBJ2-2, with TRBD2 identical over 13 bases. The CDR3 sequence is 17 residues long. The ends lost 0 bases at V and 3 bases at J; junction bases unmatched: 2. CDR1 and CDR2 from the germline V gene are SGDLS and YYNGEE.

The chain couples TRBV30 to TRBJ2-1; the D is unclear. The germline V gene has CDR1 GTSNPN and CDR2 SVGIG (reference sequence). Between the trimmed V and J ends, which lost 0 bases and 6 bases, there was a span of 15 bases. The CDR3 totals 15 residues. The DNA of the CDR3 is TGTGCCTGGAGTGTACTCATAGCTCCTGGCAATGAGCAGTTCTTC. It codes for CAWSVLIAPGNEQFF.

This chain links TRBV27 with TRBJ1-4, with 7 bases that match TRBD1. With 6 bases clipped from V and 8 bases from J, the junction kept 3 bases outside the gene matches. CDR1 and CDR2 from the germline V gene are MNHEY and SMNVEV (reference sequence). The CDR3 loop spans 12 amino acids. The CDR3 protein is CASSFRGEKLFF. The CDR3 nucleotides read TGTGCCAGCAGCTTCAGGGGGGAAAAACTGTTTTTT.

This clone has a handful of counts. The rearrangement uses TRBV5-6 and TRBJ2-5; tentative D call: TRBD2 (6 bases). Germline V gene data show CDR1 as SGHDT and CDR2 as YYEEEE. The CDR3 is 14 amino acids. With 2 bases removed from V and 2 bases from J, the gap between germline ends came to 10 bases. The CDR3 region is CASSLIADQETQYF. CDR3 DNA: TGTGCCAGCAGCTTAATAGCGGATCAAGAGACCCAGTACTTC.

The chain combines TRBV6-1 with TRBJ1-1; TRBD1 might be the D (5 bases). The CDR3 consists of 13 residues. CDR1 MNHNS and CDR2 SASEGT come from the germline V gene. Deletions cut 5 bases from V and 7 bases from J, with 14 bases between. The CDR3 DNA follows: TGTGCCAGCAGTCCTTGGGGGGGAGATGAAGCTTTCTTT. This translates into CASSPWGGDEAFF.

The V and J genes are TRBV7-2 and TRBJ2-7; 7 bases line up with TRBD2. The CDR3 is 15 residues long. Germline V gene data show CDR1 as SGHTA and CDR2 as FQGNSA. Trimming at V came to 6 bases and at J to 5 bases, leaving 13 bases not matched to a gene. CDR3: CASSSRREGQNEQYF. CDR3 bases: TGTGCCAGCAGTTCCCGGAGGGAGGGCCAGAACGAGCAGTACTTC.

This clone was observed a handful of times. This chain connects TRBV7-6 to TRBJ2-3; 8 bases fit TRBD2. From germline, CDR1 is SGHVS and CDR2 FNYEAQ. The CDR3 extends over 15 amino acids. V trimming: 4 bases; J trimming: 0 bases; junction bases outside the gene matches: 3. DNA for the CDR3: TGTGCCAGCAGCTATGCTAGCGGGAGCACAGATACGCAGTATTTT. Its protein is CASSYASGSTDTQYF.

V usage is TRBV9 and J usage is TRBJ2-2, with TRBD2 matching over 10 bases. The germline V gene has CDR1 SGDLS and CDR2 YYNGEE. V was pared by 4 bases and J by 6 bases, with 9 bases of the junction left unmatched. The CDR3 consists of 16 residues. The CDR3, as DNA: TGTGCCAGCAGCCCAATTCCGGGACTAGCGTCCGGGGAGCTGTTTTTT. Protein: CASSPIPGLASGELFF. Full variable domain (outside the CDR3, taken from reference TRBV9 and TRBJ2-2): DSGVTQTPKHLITATGQRVTLRCSPRSGDLSVYWYQQSLDQGLQFLIQYYNGEERAKGNILERFSAQQFPDLHSELNLSSLELGDSALYFCASSPIPGLASGELFFGEGSRLTVL.

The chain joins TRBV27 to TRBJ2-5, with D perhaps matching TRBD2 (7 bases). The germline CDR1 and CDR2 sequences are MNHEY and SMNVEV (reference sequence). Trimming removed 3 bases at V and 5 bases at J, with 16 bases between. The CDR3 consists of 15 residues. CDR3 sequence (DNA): TGTGCCAGCAGTTTGGGCGGGGGTCAGGGGGAGACCCAGTACTTC. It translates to CASSLGGGQGETQYF.

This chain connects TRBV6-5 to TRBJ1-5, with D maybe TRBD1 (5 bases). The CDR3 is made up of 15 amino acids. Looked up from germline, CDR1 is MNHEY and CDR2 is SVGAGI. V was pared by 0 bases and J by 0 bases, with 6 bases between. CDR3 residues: CASSYSTVSNQPQHF. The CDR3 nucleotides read TGTGCCAGCAGTTACTCGACAGTTAGCAATCAGCCCCAGCATTTT.

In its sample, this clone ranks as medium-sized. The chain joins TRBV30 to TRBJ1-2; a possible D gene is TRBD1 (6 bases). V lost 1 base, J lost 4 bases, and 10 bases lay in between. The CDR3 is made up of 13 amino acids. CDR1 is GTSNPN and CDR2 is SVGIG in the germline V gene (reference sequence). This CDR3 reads CAWSDGRGYGYTF. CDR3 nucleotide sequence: TGTGCCTGGAGTGACGGCAGGGGCTATGGCTACACCTTC.

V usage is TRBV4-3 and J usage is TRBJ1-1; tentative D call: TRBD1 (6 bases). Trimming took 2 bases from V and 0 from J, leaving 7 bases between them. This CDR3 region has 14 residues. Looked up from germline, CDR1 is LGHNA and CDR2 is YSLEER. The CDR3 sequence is CASSQWTVNTEAFF. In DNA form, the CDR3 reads TGCGCCAGCAGCCAATGGACAGTGAACACTGAAGCTTTCTTT.

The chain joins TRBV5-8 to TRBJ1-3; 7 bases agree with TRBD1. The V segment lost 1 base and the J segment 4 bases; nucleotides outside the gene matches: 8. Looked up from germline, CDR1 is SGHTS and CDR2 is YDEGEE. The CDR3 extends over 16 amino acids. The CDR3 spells CASSLLGGGSGNTIYF. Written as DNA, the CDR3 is TGTGCCAGCAGCTTGCTCGGAGGGGGCTCCGGAAACACCATATATTTT.

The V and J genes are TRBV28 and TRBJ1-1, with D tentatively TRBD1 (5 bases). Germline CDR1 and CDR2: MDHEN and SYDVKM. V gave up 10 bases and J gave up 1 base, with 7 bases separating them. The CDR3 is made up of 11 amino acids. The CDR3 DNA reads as TGTGCCACCGGGGGGAACACTGAAGCTTTCTTT. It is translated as CATGGNTEAFF.

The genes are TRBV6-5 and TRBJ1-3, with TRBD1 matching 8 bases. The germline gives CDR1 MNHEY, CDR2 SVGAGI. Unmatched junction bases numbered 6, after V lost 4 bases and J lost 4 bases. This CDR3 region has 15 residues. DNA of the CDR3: TGTGCCAGCAGTTCCACAGGGGGTCCCGGAAACACCATATATTTT. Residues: CASSSTGGPGNTIYF.

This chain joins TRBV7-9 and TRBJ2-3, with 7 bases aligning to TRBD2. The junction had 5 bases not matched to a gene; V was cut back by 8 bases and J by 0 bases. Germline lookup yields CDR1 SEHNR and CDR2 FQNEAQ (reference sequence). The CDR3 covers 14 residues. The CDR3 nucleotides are TGTGCCAGCCCCTGGCGGGAGAGCACAGATACGCAGTATTTT. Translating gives CASPWRESTDTQYF. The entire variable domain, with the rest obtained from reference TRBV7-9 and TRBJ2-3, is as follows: DTGVSQNPRHKITKRGQNVTFRCDPISEHNRLYWYRQTLGQGPEFLTYFQNEAQLEKSRLLSDRFSAERPKGSFSTLEIQRTEQGDSAMYLCASPWRESTDTQYFGPGTRLTVL.